A single sample gave rise to the 8 T cell receptor beta chains below, sequenced in a study of blood T cell repertoires in COVID-19. The table came from immunoSEQ multiplex PCR; TCRdb's copy has only in-frame clones and leaves some out. The sample lists 40,000 to 55,000 clones, 88% occurring once. Sequencing was carried out using peripheral blood. These receptors all stem from a human donor in a cohort sampled during active COVID-19.

Worth noting for this clone: The DNA is omitted, as the CDR3 cannot be located on it reliably, and the CDR3 follows TCRdb's listing. This chain uses TRBV12-5 with TRBJ1-5; TRBD1 is the table's D call and was not checked against the DNA. Germline CDR1 reads LGHNT; CDR2 reads FRNRAP. Counting both end residues, the CDR3 totals 16 amino acids. This CDR3 is CASGFLAGESNQPQHF.

The chain uses TRBV19 and TRBJ1-1; 7 bases line up with TRBD1. From germline, CDR1 is LNHDA and CDR2 SQIVND (reference sequence). The trim removed 3 bases at V and 6 bases at J, leaving 10 bases unmatched. The CDR3 consists of 15 residues. The CDR3, as DNA: TGTGCCAGTAGTATCAGAGGGACAGTTTTCCCTGAAGCTTTCTTT. Its protein product is CASSIRGTVFPEAFF.

The chain combines TRBV30 with TRBJ1-5, with TRBD1 matching 7 bases. Trimming took 0 bases from V and 0 from J; bases not matched to a gene: 2. This CDR3 is built from 15 residues. Germline loops: CDR1 GTSNPN, CDR2 SVGIG (reference sequence). The CDR3 bases are TGTGCCTGGAGTGTAGGGGGCCATAGCAATCAGCCCCAGCATTTT. Protein product: CAWSVGGHSNQPQHF. The full variable domain, its missing parts supplied by reference TRBV30 and TRBJ1-5, is SQTIHQWPATLVQPVGSPLSLECTVEGTSNPNLYWYRQAAGRGLQLLFYSVGIGQISSEVPQNLSASRPQDRQFILSSKKLLLSDSGFYLCAWSVGGHSNQPQHFGDGTRLSIL.

The gene calls are TRBV2 and TRBJ2-2, with D tentatively TRBD1 (5 bases). This CDR3 is built from 14 residues. CDR1 and CDR2 from the germline V gene are SNHLY and FYNNEI. The ends were cut back, 4 bases at V and 6 bases at J, with 12 bases in the middle. CDR3 sequence: CASSVQGTAGELFF. The CDR3 DNA reads TGTGCCAGCAGTGTGCAGGGCACCGCCGGGGAGCTGTTTTTT.

Concerning this clone itself: This specimen includes other DNA sequences encoding the same CDR3. The J gene is TRBJ1-1, the V gene TRBV9; tentative D call: TRBD1 (5 bases). The CDR3 extends over 13 amino acids. V was cut by 0 bases and J by 3 bases, with 6 bases left in between. Germline-derived CDR1 and CDR2 are SGDLS and YYNGEE. CDR3 residues: CASSVEGDTEAFF. The CDR3 nucleotides are TGTGCCAGCAGCGTAGAAGGGGACACTGAAGCTTTCTTT.

V usage is TRBV19 and J usage is TRBJ1-2; D possibly corresponds to TRBD1 (6 bases). The ends were cut back, 6 bases at V and 4 bases at J, with 12 bases in the middle. Germline V gene sequence: CDR1 LNHDA, CDR2 SQIVND (reference sequence). This CDR3 spans 13 amino acids. In DNA form, the CDR3 reads TGTGCCAGTAGCCCACAGGGCTTCTATGGCTACACCTTC. Encoded protein: CASSPQGFYGYTF.

The V and J genes are TRBV9 and TRBJ1-5, with no clear D. The germline V and J ends were trimmed by 0 bases and 7 bases, with 11 bases remaining between them. The CDR3 has 14 amino acids. CDR1 and CDR2 (germline): SGDLS, YYNGEE. For the CDR3, the DNA is TGTGCCAGCAGCGTAGCGGAGGGTACACAGCCCCAGCATTTT. This sequence encodes CASSVAEGTQPQHF.

The V gene is TRBV19, the J gene TRBJ1-5; D is uncertain. The CDR3 has 13 residues. Germline loops: CDR1 LNHDA, CDR2 SQIVND (reference sequence). Deletions cut 6 bases from V and 2 bases from J, with 8 bases between. The CDR3 spells CASSRRGNQPQHF. In DNA, the CDR3 is TGTGCCAGTAGCCGGAGGGGCAATCAGCCCCAGCATTTT. Complete variable domain (other parts from reference TRBV19 and TRBJ1-5): DGGITQSPKYLFRKEGQNVTLSCEQNLNHDAMYWYRQDPGQGLRLIYYSQIVNDFQKGDIAEGYSVSREKKESFPLTVTSAQKNPTAFYLCASSRRGNQPQHFGDGTRLSIL.